This TCR beta chain was identified in a study of CD8 T cells in ankylosing spondylitis. CDR1 SGDLS and CDR2 YYNGEE come from the germline V gene. Unmatched junction bases numbered 3, after V lost 0 bases and J lost 5 bases. The CDR3 totals 15 residues. MiXCR, run by TCRdb on the 5' RACE reads, gives a single entry per CDR3 protein. This table has some 23,000 distinct CDR3 sequences, under 3% appearing once. Many counts were recorded for this clonotype. The sequenced sample consisted of blood, either unsorted or a sorted T cell fraction (not recorded which). The sequence was collected from a female donor with ankylosing spondylitis or in good health (not recorded which). The rearrangement links TRBV9 to TRBJ2-5; 11 bases fit TRBD1. The CDR3 sequence: CASSVEGTGGETQYF. In DNA, the CDR3 is TGTGCCAGCAGCGTAGAGGGGACAGGGGGGGAGACCCAGTACTTC.